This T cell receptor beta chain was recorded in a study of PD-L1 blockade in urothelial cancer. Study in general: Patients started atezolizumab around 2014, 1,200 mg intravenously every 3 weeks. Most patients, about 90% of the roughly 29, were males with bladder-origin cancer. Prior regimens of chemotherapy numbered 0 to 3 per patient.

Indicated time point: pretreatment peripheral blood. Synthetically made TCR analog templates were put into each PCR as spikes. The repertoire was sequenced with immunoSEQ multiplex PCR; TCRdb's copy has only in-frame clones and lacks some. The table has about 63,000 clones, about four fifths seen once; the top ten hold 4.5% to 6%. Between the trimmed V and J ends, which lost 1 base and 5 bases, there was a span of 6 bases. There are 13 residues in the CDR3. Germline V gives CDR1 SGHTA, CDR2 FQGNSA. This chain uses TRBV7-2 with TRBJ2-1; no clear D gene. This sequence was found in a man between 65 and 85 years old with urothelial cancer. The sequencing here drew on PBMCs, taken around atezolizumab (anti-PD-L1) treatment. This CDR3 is CASSLDQNNEQFF. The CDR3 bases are TGTGCCAGCAGCTTAGACCAGAACAATGAGCAGTTCTTC.